This T cell receptor (beta chain) was documented in a study of diagnostic markers for celiac disease (dated by TCRdb to 2018 to 2021). The data were produced on an Illumina MiSeq. Reads reprocessed by TCRdb are summarized as one entry per CDR3 protein sequence, and DNA is absent. This sample's listing comprises more than 1,200 distinct CDR3 sequences. 13% to 15% of the sample goes to the ten largest clones. Note on this clonotype: The antigen it recognizes is unknown.

From the germline V gene (reference sequence), CDR1 is MNHNY and CDR2 is SVGAGI. The CDR3, cysteine through phenylalanine, is 12 amino acids long. A DNA sequence was not provided. Specimen: either unsorted cells or a sorted T cell fraction (not recorded which). Recombination joined TRBV6-6 with TRBJ1-1; TCRdb selects TRBD1, and the lack of DNA leaves this call unchecked. The TCR comes from a human donor. For the CDR3, the sequence is CASRQPGTEAFF.